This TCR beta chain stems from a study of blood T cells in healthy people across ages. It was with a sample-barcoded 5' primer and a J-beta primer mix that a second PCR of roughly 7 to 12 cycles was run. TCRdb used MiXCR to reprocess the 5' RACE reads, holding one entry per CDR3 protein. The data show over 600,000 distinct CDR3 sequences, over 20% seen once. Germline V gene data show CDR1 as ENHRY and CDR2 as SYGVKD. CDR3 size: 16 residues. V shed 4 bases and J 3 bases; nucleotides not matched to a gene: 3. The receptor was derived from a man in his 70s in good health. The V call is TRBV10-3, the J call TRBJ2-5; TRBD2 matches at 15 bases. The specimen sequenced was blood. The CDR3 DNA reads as TGTGCCATCAGTGGGGGACTAGCGGGAGGCGAAGAGACCCAGTACTTC. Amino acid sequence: CAISGGLAGGEETQYF.